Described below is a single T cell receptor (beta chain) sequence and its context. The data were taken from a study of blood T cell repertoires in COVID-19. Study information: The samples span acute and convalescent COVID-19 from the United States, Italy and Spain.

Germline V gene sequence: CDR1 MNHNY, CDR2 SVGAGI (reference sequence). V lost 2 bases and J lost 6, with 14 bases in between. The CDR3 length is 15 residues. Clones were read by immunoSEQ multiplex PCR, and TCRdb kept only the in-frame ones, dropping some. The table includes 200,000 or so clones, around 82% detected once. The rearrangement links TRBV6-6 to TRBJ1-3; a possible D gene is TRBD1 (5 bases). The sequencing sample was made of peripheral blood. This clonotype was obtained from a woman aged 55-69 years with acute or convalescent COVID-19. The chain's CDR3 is CASSYPAGRENTIYF. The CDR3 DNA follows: TGTGCCAGCAGTTACCCGGCAGGGCGGGAAAACACCATATATTTT.